This T cell receptor (beta chain) was documented in a study of blood T cell repertoires in COVID-19. Turning to the study itself: The cDNA or gDNA used as material had been derived from T cells, B-cell-depleted T cells, or PBMCs.

Only in-frame clones appear in the TCRdb table, and some are missing; sequencing was by immunoSEQ multiplex PCR. There are around 300,000 clones in the sample; about 89% occur only once, and less than 2% lies in the top ten. Living in 25 or so US areas, the participants were between roughly 18 and 89 years of age. Two negative PCRs, clearance, or symptom resolution were required of recovered Cohort 3 donors. The germline gives CDR1 MNHEY, CDR2 SVGAGI. The CDR3 runs 16 residues. V was shortened by 0 bases and J by 9 bases, with 15 bases between the two germline ends. The sequence was obtained from a woman aged 40 to 55 who had recovered from COVID-19. The sample taken for sequencing was PBMCs or T cells enriched from blood (not recorded which). This chain uses TRBV6-5 with TRBJ1-6, with D possibly being TRBD1 (6 bases). The CDR3 sequence: CASSYSSRTVGSPLHF. The CDR3 nucleotides are TGTGCCAGCAGTTACTCTAGCAGGACAGTGGGTTCACCCCTCCACTTT.